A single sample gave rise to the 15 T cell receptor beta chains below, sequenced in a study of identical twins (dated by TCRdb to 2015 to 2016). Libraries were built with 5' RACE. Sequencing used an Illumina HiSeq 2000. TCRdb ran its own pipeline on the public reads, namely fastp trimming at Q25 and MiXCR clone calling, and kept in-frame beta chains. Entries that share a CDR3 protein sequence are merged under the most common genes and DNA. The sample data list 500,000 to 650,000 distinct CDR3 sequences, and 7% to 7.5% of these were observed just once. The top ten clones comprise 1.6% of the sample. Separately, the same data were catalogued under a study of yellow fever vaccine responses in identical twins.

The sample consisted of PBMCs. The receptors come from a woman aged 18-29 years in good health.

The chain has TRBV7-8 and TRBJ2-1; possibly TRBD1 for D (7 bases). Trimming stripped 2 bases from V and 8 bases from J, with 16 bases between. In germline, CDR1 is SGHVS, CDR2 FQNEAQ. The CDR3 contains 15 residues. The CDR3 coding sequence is TGTGCCAGCAGCTTAAGGTCAGGGGGACTTTATGAGCAGTTCTTC. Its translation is CASSLRSGGLYEQFF. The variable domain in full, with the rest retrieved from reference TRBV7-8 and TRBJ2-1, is GAGVSQSPRYKVAKRGQDVALRCDPISGHVSLFWYQQALGQGPEFLTYFQNEAQLDKSGLPSDRFFAERPEGSVSTLKIQRTQQEDSAVYLCASSLRSGGLYEQFFGPGTRLTVL.

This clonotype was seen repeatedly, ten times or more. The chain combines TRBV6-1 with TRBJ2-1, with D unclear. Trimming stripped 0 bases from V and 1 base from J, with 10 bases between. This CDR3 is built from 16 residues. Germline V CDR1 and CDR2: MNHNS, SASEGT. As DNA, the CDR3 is TGTGCCAGCAGTGAAGCGGGTCATGGATCCTACAATGAGCAGTTCTTC. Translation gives CASSEAGHGSYNEQFF.

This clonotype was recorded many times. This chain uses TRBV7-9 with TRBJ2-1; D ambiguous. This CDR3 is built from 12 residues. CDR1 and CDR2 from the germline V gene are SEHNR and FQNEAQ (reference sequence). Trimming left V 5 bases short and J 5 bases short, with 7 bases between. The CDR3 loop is CASSRNNNEQFF. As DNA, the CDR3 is TGTGCCAGCAGCCGAAATAACAATGAGCAGTTCTTC.

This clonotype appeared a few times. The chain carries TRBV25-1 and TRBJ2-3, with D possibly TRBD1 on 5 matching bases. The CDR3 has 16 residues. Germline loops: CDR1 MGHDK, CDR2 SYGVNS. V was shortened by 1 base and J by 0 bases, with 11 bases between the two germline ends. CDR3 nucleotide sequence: TGTGCCAGCAGTGAATTCGCGGCAGGGAGCACAGATACGCAGTATTTT. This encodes CASSEFAAGSTDTQYF.

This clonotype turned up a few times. For the CDR3, the DNA is TGTGCCAGCAGCGTCCGGGACAGCCTCACAGATACGCAGTATTTT. This gives the protein CASSVRDSLTDTQYF. This chain uses TRBV7-9 with TRBJ2-3, with 7 nucleotides matching TRBD1. The CDR3 has 15 residues. Losses at the gene ends were 5 bases for V and 2 bases for J; bases not matched to a gene: 7. CDR1 and CDR2 from the germline V gene are SEHNR and FQNEAQ (reference sequence).

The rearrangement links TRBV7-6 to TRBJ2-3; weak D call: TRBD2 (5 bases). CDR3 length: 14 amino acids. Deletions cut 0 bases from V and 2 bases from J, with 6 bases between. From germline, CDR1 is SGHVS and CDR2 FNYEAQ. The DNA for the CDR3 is TGTGCCAGCAGCTTAGCACGGGACACAGATACGCAGTATTTT. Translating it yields CASSLARDTDTQYF.

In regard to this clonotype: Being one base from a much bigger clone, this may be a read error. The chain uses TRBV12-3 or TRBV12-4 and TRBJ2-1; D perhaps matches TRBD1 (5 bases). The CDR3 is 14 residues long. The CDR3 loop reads CASSDRSSFNEQFF. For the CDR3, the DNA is TGTGCCAGCAGCGACAGAAGCTCCTTCAATGAGCAGTTCTTC.

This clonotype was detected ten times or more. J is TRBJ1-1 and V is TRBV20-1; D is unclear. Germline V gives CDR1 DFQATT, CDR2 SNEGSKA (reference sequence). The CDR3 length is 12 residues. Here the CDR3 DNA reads TGCAGGTCCGGGATGATGAACACTGAAGCTTTCTTT. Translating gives CRSGMMNTEAFF.

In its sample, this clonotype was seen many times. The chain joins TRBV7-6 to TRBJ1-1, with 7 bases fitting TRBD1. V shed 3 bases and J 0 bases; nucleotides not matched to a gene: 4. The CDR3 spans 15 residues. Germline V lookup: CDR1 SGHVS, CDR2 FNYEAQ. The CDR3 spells CASSFGDRMNTEAFF. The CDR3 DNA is TGTGCCAGCAGCTTTGGGGACAGAATGAACACTGAAGCTTTCTTT. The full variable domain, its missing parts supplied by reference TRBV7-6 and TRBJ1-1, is GAGVSQSPRYKVTKRGQDVALRCDPISGHVSLYWYRQALGQGPEFLTYFNYEAQQDKSGLPNDRFSAERPEGSISTLTIQRTEQRDSAMYRCASSFGDRMNTEAFFGQGTRLTVV.

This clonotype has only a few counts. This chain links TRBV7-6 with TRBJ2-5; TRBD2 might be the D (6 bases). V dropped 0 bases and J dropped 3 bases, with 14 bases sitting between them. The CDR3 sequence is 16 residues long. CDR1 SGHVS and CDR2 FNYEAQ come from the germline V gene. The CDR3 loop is CASSLAVTSPEETQYF. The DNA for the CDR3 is TGTGCCAGCAGCTTAGCAGTAACTAGCCCCGAAGAGACCCAGTACTTC.

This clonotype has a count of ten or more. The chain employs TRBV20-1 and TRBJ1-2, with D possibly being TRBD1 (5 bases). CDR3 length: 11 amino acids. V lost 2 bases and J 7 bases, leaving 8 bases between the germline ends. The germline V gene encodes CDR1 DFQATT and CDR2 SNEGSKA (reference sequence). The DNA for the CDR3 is TGCAGTGCTAGACAGGGAGGTGGCTACACCTTC. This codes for CSARQGGGYTF.

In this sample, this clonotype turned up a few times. CDR3 in amino acids: CASSRKLAGGDTQYF. The CDR3 nucleotides read TGTGCCAGCAGCCGGAAGTTAGCGGGAGGAGATACGCAGTATTTT. The rearrangement joins TRBV7-8 to TRBJ2-3, with TRBD2 matching 10 bases. The V gene end was trimmed by 5 bases and the J gene end by 5 bases; junction bases not matched to a gene: 7. Germline V gene lookup returns CDR1 SGHVS and CDR2 FQNEAQ. The CDR3 consists of 15 residues.

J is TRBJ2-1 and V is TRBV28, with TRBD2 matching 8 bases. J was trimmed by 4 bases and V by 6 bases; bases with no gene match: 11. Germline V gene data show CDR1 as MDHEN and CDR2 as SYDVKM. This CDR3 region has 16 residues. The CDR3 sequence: CASSFPVAGGYNEQFF. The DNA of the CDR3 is TGTGCCAGCAGCTTCCCGGTGGCGGGAGGTTACAATGAGCAGTTCTTC.

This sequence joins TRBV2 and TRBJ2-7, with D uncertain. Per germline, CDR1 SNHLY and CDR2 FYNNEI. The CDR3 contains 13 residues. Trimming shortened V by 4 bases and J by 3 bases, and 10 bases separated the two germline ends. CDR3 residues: CASSVEGNYEQYF. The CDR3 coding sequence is TGTGCCAGCAGTGTTGAAGGGAACTACGAGCAGTACTTC.

The CDR3 nucleotides are TGCGCCAGCAGCTTGGGAGGGACAAAGAATTCACCCCTCCACTTT. This encodes CASSLGGTKNSPLHF. The rearrangement joins TRBV5-1 to TRBJ1-6; maybe TRBD1 (6 bases). The CDR3 loop spans 15 amino acids. Germline values: CDR1 SGHRS, CDR2 YFSETQ. V was pared by 0 bases and J by 7 bases, with 11 bases between.